This TCR beta chain came from a study of identical twins. The CDR3 has 16 residues. V was pared by 6 bases and J by 5 bases, with 19 bases between. Germline-derived CDR1 and CDR2 are SGHAT and FQNNGV. This clonotype was picked up many times. TCRdb re-derived calls from the 5' RACE reads in MiXCR, one entry per CDR3 protein. Counted here are 400,000 to 650,000 distinct CDR3 sequences, around 20% occurring once; the ten biggest clones make up 0.91%. The same data also went into a second study, on T cells expressing NK-cell markers. That study reports: One observes that, in several donors, these clonotypes were also the leading ones within the CD3+CD56-NKG2C+ fraction.

This chain uses TRBV11-2 with TRBJ2-2; D assignment may be TRBD1 or TRBD2 (6 bases each). The sequence derives from a woman aged 18-29 years in good health. The specimen sequenced was CD4+ T cells sorted from blood. CDR3 residues: CASRDYLGGRTGELFF. The DNA for the CDR3 is TGTGCCAGCAGGGACTACCTAGGGGGAAGGACCGGGGAGCTGTTTTTT.